This T cell receptor (beta chain) was obtained from a study of blood T cell repertoires in COVID-19. Libraries were prepared by immunoSEQ multiplex PCR; TCRdb keeps only in-frame clonotypes and omits some of them. The table lists 200,000 to 250,000 clones, roughly four fifths of them singletons. This clonotype originated in a man older than 75 with acute or convalescent COVID-19. Source material: peripheral blood.

The CDR3 bases are TGTGCCAGCAGTTACCGGGACAGGGGATCCTACAATGAGCAGTTCTTC. Translating gives CASSYRDRGSYNEQFF. The chain carries TRBV6-5 and TRBJ2-1, with 10 bases that match TRBD1. With 2 bases clipped from V and 1 base from J, the junction kept 2 bases outside the gene matches. The CDR3 is made up of 16 amino acids. In germline, CDR1 is MNHEY, CDR2 SVGAGI.